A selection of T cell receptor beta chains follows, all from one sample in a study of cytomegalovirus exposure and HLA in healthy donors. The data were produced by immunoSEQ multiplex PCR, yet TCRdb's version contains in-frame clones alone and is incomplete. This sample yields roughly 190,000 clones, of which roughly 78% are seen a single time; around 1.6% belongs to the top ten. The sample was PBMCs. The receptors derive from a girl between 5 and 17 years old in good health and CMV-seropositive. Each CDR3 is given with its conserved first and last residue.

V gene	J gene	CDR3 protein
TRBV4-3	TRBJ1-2	CASSLLGQTTTNGYTF
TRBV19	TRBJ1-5	CASSKNPGQGRQPQHF
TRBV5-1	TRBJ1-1	CASSLFTVNTEAFF
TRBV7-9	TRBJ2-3	CASIVNRFGTDTQYF
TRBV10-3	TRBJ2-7	CAISAPGDRASYEQYF
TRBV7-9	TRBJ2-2	CASRVAGGNTGELFF
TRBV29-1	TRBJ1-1	CSVTPAGGPNTEAFF
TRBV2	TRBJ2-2	CASTSDTGELFF
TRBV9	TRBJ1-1	CASSGRQASMNTEAFF
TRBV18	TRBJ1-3	CASSPLAESSGNTIYF
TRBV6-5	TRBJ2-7	CATRALGRTYEQYF
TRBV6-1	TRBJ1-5	CASSELTGTVSNQPQHF
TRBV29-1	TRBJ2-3	CSVKPSGGAPDTQYF
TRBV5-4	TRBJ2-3	CASSSRTLTDTQYF
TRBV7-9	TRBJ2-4	CASSSRQGYIQYF
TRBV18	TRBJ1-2	CASSPLKQYGYTF
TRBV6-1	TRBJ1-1	CASSDKAANTEAFF
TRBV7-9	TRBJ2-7	CASSSPRTGTLSYEQYF
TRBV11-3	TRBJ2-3	CASSLLALTDTQYF
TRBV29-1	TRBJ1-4	CSVGKGEGEKLFF
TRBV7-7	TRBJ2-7	CASSWRRHAGQGVGEQYF
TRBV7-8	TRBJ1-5	CASSLVRAGQPQHF
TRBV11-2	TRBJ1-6	CASSFFGSENSPLHF
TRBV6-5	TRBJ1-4	CASSYDGTVNEKLFF
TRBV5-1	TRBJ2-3	CASSSKGAPTDTQYF
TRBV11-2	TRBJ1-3	CASSSLPQQGTGNTIYF
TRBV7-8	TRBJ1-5	CASSFRTGSSQPQHF